This T cell receptor (beta chain) was found in a study of cytomegalovirus exposure and HLA in healthy donors. Germline CDR1 SGHTA, CDR2 FQGNSA. The CDR3 has 14 amino acids. V was cut by 4 bases and J by 3 bases, with 12 bases left in between. The PCR had 60 Vbeta and 13 Jbeta primers. The data were produced by immunoSEQ multiplex PCR, yet TCRdb's version contains in-frame clones alone and is incomplete. This table holds 100,000 to 150,000 clones, about three quarters found once. The sample holds a few counts of this clone. Sequencing was carried out using PBMCs. The chain carries TRBV7-2 and TRBJ1-2, with D perhaps matching TRBD1 (6 bases). The source is a female donor in good health and CMV-seronegative. CDR3 nucleotides: TGTGCCAGCAGCTCGCAGGGGTTGCACTATGGCTACACCTTC. It codes for CASSSQGLHYGYTF. The full variable domain, completed using reference TRBV7-2 and TRBJ1-2, is GAGVSQSPSNKVTEKGKDVELRCDPISGHTALYWYRQSLGQGLEFLIYFQGNSAPDKSGLPSDRFSAERTGGSVSTLTIQRTQQEDSAVYLCASSSQGLHYGYTFGSGTRLTVV.